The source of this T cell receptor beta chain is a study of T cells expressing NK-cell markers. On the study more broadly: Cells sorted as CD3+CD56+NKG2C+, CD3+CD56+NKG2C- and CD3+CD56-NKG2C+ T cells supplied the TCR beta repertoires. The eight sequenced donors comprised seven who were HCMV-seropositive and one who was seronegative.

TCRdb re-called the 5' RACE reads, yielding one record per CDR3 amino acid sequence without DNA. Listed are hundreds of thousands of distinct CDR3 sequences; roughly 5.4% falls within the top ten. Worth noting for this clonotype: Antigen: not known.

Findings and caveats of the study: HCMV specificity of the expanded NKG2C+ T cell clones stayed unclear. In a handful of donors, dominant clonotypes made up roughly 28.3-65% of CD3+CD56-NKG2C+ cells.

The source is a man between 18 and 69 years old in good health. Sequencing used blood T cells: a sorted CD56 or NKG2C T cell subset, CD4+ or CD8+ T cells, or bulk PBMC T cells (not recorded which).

CDR3 amino acids: CASSFRPGGEQYF. The V gene is TRBV7-2, the J gene TRBJ2-7; with no DNA, the TCRdb D assignment of TRBD2 cannot be verified. Germline lookup yields CDR1 SGHTA and CDR2 FQGNSA. The length of the CDR3 is 13 residues.